The entry that follows covers one T cell receptor beta chain sequence. Its target is not known. These data belong to a study of PD-L1 blockade in urothelial cancer. Overall study: Atezolizumab was started by patients in the mid-2010s at 1,200 mg intravenously every 3 weeks.

V was pared by 0 bases and J by 4 bases, with 8 bases between. This CDR3 spans 15 amino acids. Germline assignment: CDR1 SGHRS and CDR2 YFSETQ. The investigators introduced synthetic TCR analog templates into each PCR as spikes. TCRdb's table, derived via immunoSEQ multiplex PCR, lists solely in-frame clones and lacks some. The data hold 44,000 or so clones, with around 82% observed a single time. Study-wide findings and caveats: A pretreatment blood TCR clonality that fell below the median predicted better progression-free and overall survival.

Urothelial carcinoma, locally advanced or metastatic, affected the patients. The starting material was PBMCs, obtained around atezolizumab (anti-PD-L1) treatment. The source of this sequence is a man in his 70s with urothelial cancer. The chain combines TRBV5-1 with TRBJ2-6; D gene uncertain. The CDR3 loop is CASSLGASGANVLTF. The CDR3, as DNA: TGCGCCAGCAGCTTGGGGGCGTCAGGGGCCAACGTCCTGACTTTC.